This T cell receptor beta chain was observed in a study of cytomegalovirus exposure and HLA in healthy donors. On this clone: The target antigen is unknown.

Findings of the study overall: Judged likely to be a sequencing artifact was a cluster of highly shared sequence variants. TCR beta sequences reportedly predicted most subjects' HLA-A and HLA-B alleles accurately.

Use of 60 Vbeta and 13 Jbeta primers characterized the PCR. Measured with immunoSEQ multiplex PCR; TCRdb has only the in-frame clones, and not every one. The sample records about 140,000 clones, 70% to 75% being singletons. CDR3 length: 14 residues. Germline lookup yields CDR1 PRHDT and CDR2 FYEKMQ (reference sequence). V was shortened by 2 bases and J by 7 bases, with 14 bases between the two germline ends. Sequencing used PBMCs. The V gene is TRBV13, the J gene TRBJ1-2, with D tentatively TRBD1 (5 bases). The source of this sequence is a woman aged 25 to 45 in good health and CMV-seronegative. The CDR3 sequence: CASSLSNGGSGYTF. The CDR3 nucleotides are TGTGCCAGCAGCTTAAGTAACGGGGGATCTGGCTACACCTTC.